The source of this T cell receptor beta chain is a study of beta chain features in type 1 diabetes. Expressed TCRB transcripts were sequenced, since all the RNA that had been isolated was reverse transcribed. Using immunoSEQ multiplex PCR, the repertoire was profiled, and TCRdb retains in-frame clones only, with some absent. Of hundreds of thousands of clones detected, around a sixth appear once; the ten largest clones hold about 0.097%. Study-wide findings and caveats: HLA effects on TCRB rearrangement stayed unresolved here. When Type 1 diabetes patients were examined, their TCRB CDR3s proved moderately but significantly shorter in all four CD4+ subsets.

Looked up from germline, CDR1 is SGHAT and CDR2 is FQNNGV. The CDR3 runs to 18 residues. V was pared by 8 bases and J by 0 bases, with 8 bases of the junction left unmatched. On this clone: The antigen is undetermined.

The clonotype was recovered from a man between 18 and 35 years old in good health. This chain connects TRBV11-2 to TRBJ2-1, with 15 bases aligning to TRBD2. Specimen: naive CD4+ T cells from blood. CDR3 protein: CASLGLGLAGGSYNEQFF. CDR3 sequence (DNA): TGTGCCAGCCTGGGGCTGGGACTAGCGGGGGGCTCCTACAATGAGCAGTTCTTC.